This T cell receptor (beta chain) comes out of a study of blood T cell repertoires in COVID-19. Germline V gene data show CDR1 as KGHSH and CDR2 as LQKENI. This CDR3 region has 13 residues. V dropped 6 bases and J dropped 2; count of bases not matched to a gene: 4. In the source study's methods: Amplification from reference gene primers served as the basis for estimated nucleated cell counts. Assay: immunoSEQ multiplex PCR; the TCRdb copy retains only in-frame clones and omits some. V and J calls and clone size come straight from that table; D and trimming were deduced from the DNA. The data hold 150,000 or so clones, with over 75% observed a single time.

The rearrangement links TRBV18 to TRBJ2-7; TRBD1 matches at 7 bases. Sequenced: peripheral blood. This sequence was found in a woman aged 40-49 years with acute or convalescent COVID-19. CDR3 nucleotide sequence: TGTGCCAGCTCCGGGACAGCAACCTACGAGCAGTACTTC. This sequence encodes CASSGTATYEQYF.